The clone carrying this T cell receptor (beta chain) was seen only a few times. What it binds is not known. The record originates from a study of a mutant IDH1 vaccine in newly diagnosed glioma. Overall study context: Vaccination started 4-6 weeks after radiotherapy alone, or with temozolomide cycles. Notes on the study in general: Pseudoprogression looked unconnected to shifts in top peripheral T cell clonotypes.

Time point defined: week 23, last vaccination. Every vaccine dose comprised 300 ug of mutant IDH1 20-mer peptide plus topical imiquimod. The CDR3 is made up of 16 amino acids. Germline values: CDR1 SNHLY, CDR2 FYNNEI. The V end lost 2 bases, the J end lost 8 bases, and 19 bases lay between the germline ends. Clones were sequenced by immunoSEQ multiplex PCR, and TCRdb holds only the in-frame ones, with some missing. The repertoire holds roughly 38,000 clones, with more than 60% as singletons. The source is a woman aged 40 to 50 with glioma. Some clones in this sample may be carry-over from other donors' samples. Sample: PBMCs, taken from a glioma patient whose treatment included an IDH1 peptide vaccine. The genes are TRBV2 and TRBJ1-3, with D tentatively TRBD1 (5 bases). The CDR3 loop reads CASSELTGPAADTIYF. CDR3 in DNA: TGTGCCAGCAGTGAACTCACGGGACCTGCCGCAGACACCATATATTTT.